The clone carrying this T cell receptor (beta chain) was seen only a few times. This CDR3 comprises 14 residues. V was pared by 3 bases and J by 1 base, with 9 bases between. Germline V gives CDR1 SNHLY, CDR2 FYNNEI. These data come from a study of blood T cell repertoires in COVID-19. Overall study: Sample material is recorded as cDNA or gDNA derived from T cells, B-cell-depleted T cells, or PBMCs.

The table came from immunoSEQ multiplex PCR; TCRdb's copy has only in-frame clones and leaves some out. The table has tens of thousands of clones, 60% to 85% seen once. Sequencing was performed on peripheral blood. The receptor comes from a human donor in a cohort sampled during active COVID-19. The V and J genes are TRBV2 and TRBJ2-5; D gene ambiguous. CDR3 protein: CASSDSSFQETQYF. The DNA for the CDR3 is TGTGCCAGCAGTGATTCTAGTTTCCAAGAGACCCAGTACTTC. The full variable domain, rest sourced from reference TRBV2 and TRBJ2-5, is EPEVTQTPSHQVTQMGQEVILRCVPISNHLYFYWYRQILGQKVEFLVSFYNNEISEKSEIFDDQFSVERPDGSNFTLKIRSTKLEDSAMYFCASSDSSFQETQYFGPGTRLLVL.